These 14 T cell receptor beta chains originate from one sample sequenced in a study of early T cells in non-severe SARS-CoV-2 infection. TCRdb used MiXCR to reprocess the 5' RACE reads, holding one entry per CDR3 protein. The sample yields roughly 65,000 distinct CDR3 sequences, less than 15% seen once. The sample consisted of whole blood. The receptor source for this set is an adult who was a healthcare worker with PCR-confirmed SARS-CoV-2 infection or an uninfected control (not recorded which).

There are a few counts of this clonotype. The DNA for the CDR3 is TGTGCCAGCAGCTCCCTTGCCTCAGGGGACGAGCAGTACTTC. Translation: CASSSLASGDEQYF. The chain is built from TRBV7-6 and TRBJ2-7, with D possibly TRBD1 on 6 matching bases. In germline, CDR1 is SGHVS, CDR2 FNYEAQ. This CDR3 has 14 amino acids. The V and J ends lost 4 bases and 5 bases respectively, with 15 bases between them.

V is TRBV7-2 and J is TRBJ2-5, with TRBD1 matching over 8 bases. V shed 5 bases and J 4 bases; nucleotides not matched to a gene: 6. The germline V gene has CDR1 SGHTA and CDR2 FQGNSA. This CDR3 is built from 14 residues. The CDR3 DNA reads TGTGCCAGCAGCGCAAACAGGGGGTCAGAGACCCAGTACTTC. It encodes CASSANRGSETQYF. Variable domain in full (rest from reference TRBV7-2 and TRBJ2-5): GAGVSQSPSNKVTEKGKDVELRCDPISGHTALYWYRQSLGQGLEFLIYFQGNSAPDKSGLPSDRFSAERTGGSVSTLTIQRTQQEDSAVYLCASSANRGSETQYFGPGTRLLVL.

The CDR3 DNA reads as TGTGCCAGCAGATCTCTAGCGGGGTTTAGCAATGAGCAGTTCTTC. Translating gives CASRSLAGFSNEQFF. This chain connects TRBV6-2 or TRBV6-3 to TRBJ2-1, with 9 bases identical to TRBD2. Germline values: CDR1 MNHEY, CDR2 SVGEGT. This CDR3 comprises 15 residues. V lost 6 bases to trimming and J lost 6 bases; unmatched junction nucleotides: 9.

The table lists this clonotype with many counts. The chain carries TRBV20-1 and TRBJ1-1, with 7 bases fitting TRBD1. Germline CDR1 and CDR2: DFQATT and SNEGSKA (reference sequence). J gave up 0 bases and V 3 bases, and 10 bases lay outside the gene matches. This CDR3 contains 16 residues. The CDR3 spells CSARVGGTAMNTEAFF. In DNA form, the CDR3 reads TGCAGTGCTAGGGTCGGGGGGACAGCCATGAACACTGAAGCTTTCTTT.

This clonotype was picked up one time. This chain links TRBV3-1 with TRBJ1-2; D perhaps matches TRBD1 (5 bases). With 0 bases removed from V and 0 bases from J, the gap between germline ends came to 11 bases. The CDR3 extends over 16 amino acids. In germline, CDR1 is LGHDT, CDR2 YNNKEL (reference sequence). This CDR3 reads CASSQDLAGSNYGYTF. The DNA of the CDR3 is TGTGCCAGCAGCCAAGATTTGGCAGGGTCTAACTATGGCTACACCTTC.

This clonotype was seen a handful of times. The rearrangement joins TRBV5-1 to TRBJ2-2, with D tentatively TRBD2 (6 bases). V was trimmed by 4 bases and J by 1 base, leaving 8 bases between them. Looked up from germline, CDR1 is SGHRS and CDR2 is YFSETQ. This CDR3 comprises 14 residues. CDR3 protein: CASSGGKNTGELFF. The CDR3 nucleotides are TGCGCCAGCAGCGGCGGGAAGAACACCGGGGAGCTGTTTTTT. Filled out from reference TRBV5-1 and TRBJ2-2, the complete variable domain reads KAGVTQTPRYLIKTRGQQVTLSCSPISGHRSVSWYQQTPGQGLQFLFEYFSETQRNKGNFPGRFSGRQFSNSRSEMNVSTLELGDSALYLCASSGGKNTGELFFGEGSRLTVL.

The genes are TRBV9 and TRBJ1-1; no clear D gene. Germline V gene data show CDR1 as SGDLS and CDR2 as YYNGEE. V lost 4 bases and J lost 5, with 6 bases in between. There are 11 residues in the CDR3. The CDR3 DNA is TGTGCCAGCAGCCCCCTGACTGAAGCTTTCTTT. Protein: CASSPLTEAFF.

The chain uses TRBV11-2 and TRBJ2-5; D gene ambiguous. CDR1 SGHAT and CDR2 FQNNGV come from the germline V gene. This CDR3 spans 12 amino acids. Trimming shortened V by 0 bases and J by 5 bases, and 4 bases separated the two germline ends. CDR3 in amino acids: CASSLDQETQYF. CDR3 nucleotides: TGTGCCAGCAGCTTAGATCAGGAGACCCAGTACTTC.

This clonotype appeared many times. CDR3 sequence: CASSRRVASGSTDTQYF. The CDR3 nucleotides read TGTGCCAGCAGCCGCAGGGTAGCGAGCGGGAGCACAGATACGCAGTATTTT. The rearrangement links TRBV5-5 to TRBJ2-3; D is possibly TRBD2 (6 bases). Germline values: CDR1 SGHKS, CDR2 YYEKEE (reference sequence). Trimming removed 4 bases at V and 0 bases at J, with 18 bases between. The CDR3 is 17 amino acids.

This clonotype was seen ten or more times. This rearrangement joins TRBV20-1 to TRBJ1-1; a weak D match, TRBD1 (6 bases). V was shortened by 3 bases and J by 5 bases, with 13 bases between the two germline ends. The CDR3 is 13 amino acids. Germline assignment: CDR1 DFQATT and CDR2 SNEGSKA (reference sequence). The CDR3: CSASGGLRTEAFF. Written as DNA, the CDR3 is TGCAGTGCTAGCGGGGGGCTGAGGACTGAAGCTTTCTTT.

This chain uses TRBV9 with TRBJ1-6, with D tentatively TRBD1 (5 bases). CDR1 SGDLS and CDR2 YYNGEE come from the germline V gene. V was shortened by 1 base and J by 6 bases, with 11 bases between the two germline ends. This CDR3 contains 15 residues. CDR3 DNA: TGTGCCAGCAGCGTACAGGCAGGGCCTAATTCACCCCTCCACTTT. As protein: CASSVQAGPNSPLHF.

This clonotype was seen at least ten times. The rearrangement links TRBV29-1 to TRBJ2-5; a possible D gene is TRBD2 (6 bases). This CDR3 has 11 residues. Between the trimmed V and J ends, which lost 7 bases and 1 base, there was a span of 7 bases. CDR1 and CDR2 from the germline V gene are SQVTM and ANQGSEA. CDR3 DNA sequence: TGCAGCGCCGGGGGCCAAGAGACCCAGTACTTC. This gives the protein CSAGGQETQYF.

This clonotype showed up many times. The chain uses TRBV13 and TRBJ1-6, with D maybe TRBD1 (5 bases). The CDR3 loop spans 15 amino acids. The V gene's germline CDR1 is PRHDT and CDR2 FYEKMQ (reference sequence). The V and J ends lost 2 bases and 7 bases respectively, with 12 bases between them. This CDR3 is CASSLQTGLNSPLHF. DNA of the CDR3: TGTGCCAGCAGCTTACAAACGGGGCTAAATTCACCCCTCCACTTT. The entire variable domain, with the rest obtained from reference TRBV13 and TRBJ1-6, is as follows: AAGVIQSPRHLIKEKRETATLKCYPIPRHDTVYWYQQGPGQDPQFLISFYEKMQSDKGSIPDRFSAQQFSDYHSELNMSSLELGDSALYFCASSLQTGLNSPLHFGNGTRLTVT.

This clonotype was seen only a few times. CDR3 bases: TGCAGCGCCGAACCCCTGGGAGTACGGAAGACCCAGTACTTC. This translates into CSAEPLGVRKTQYF. The chain carries TRBV29-1 and TRBJ2-5; weak D call: TRBD2 (5 bases). CDR1 SQVTM and CDR2 ANQGSEA come from the germline V gene. The CDR3 loop spans 14 amino acids. V lost 7 bases and J 6 bases, leaving 21 bases between the germline ends. Using reference TRBV29-1 and TRBJ2-5 for the parts outside the CDR3, the full variable domain is SAVISQKPSRDICQRGTSLTIQCQVDSQVTMMFWYRQQPGQSLTLIATANQGSEATYESGFVIDKFPISRPNLTFSTLTVSNMSPEDSSIYLCSAEPLGVRKTQYFGPGTRLLVL.